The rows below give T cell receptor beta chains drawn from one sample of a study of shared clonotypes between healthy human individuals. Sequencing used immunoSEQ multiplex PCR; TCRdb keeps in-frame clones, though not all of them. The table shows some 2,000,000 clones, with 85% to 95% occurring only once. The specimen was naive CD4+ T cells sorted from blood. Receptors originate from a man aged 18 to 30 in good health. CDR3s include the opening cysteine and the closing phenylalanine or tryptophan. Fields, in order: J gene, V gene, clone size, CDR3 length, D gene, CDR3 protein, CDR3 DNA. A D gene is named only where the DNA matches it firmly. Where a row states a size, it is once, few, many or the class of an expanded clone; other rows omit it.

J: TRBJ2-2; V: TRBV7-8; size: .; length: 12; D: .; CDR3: CASSSQAGELFF; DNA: TGTGCCAGCAGCTCCCAAGCCGGGGAGCTGTTTTTT
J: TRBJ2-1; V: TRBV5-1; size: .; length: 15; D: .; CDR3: CASSLKQSSYNEQFF; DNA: TGCGCCAGCAGCTTGAAGCAGAGTTCCTACAATGAGCAGTTCTTC
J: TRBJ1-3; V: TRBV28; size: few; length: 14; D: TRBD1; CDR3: CASRGQGSGNTIYF; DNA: TGTGCCAGCAGAGGACAGGGATCCGGAAACACCATATATTTT
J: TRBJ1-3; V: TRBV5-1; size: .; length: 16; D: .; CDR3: CASSRSNGGFEDTIYF; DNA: TGCGCCAGCAGCCGTTCGAACGGGGGTTTTGAGGACACCATATATTTT
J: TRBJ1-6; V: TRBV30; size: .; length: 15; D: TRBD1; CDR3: CAWSAPTGTGSPLHF; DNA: TGTGCCTGGAGTGCTCCGACAGGGACTGGATCACCCCTCCACTTT
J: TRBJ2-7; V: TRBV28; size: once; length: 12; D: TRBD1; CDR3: CASNRQGREQYF; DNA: TGTGCCAGCAACCGACAGGGGAGGGAGCAGTACTTC
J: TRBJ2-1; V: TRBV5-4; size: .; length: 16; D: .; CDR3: CASSLDGRGGYNEQFF; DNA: TGTGCCAGCAGCTTGGACGGGCGTGGGGGTTACAATGAGCAGTTCTTC
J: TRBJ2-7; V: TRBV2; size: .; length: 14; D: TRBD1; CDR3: CASSRTGRIYEQYF; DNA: TGTGCCAGCAGTCGGACAGGGAGGATATACGAGCAGTACTTC
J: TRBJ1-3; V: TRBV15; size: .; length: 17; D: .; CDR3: CATSREARGALGNTIYF; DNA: TGTGCCACCAGCAGAGAGGCCCGGGGGGCTCTTGGAAACACCATATATTTT
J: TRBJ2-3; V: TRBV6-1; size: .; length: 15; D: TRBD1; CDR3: CASSGQGVGTDTQYF; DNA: TGTGCCAGCAGTGGGCAGGGGGTCGGCACAGATACGCAGTATTTT
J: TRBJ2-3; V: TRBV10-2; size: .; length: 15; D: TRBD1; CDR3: CASSVSTGGTDTQYF; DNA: TGCGCCAGCAGCGTATCGACAGGGGGCACAGATACGCAGTATTTT
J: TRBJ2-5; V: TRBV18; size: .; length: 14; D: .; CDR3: CASSPPGQQETQYF; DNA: TGTGCCAGCTCACCGCCCGGACAGCAAGAGACCCAGTACTTC
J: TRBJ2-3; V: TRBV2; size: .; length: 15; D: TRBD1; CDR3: CASSEGQGALDTQYF; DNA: TGTGCCAGCAGTGAAGGACAGGGGGCTTTGGATACGCAGTATTTT
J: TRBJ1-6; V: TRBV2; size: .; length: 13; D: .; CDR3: CASTLEENSPLHF; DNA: TGTGCCAGCACCCTCGAGGAAAATTCACCCCTCCACTTT
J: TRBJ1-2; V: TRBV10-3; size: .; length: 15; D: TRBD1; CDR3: CAISPNVQGIYGYTF; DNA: TGTGCCATCAGCCCGAACGTACAGGGGATCTATGGCTACACCTTC
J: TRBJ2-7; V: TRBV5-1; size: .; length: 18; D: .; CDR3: CASSLAPPGPGNSYEQYF; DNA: TGCGCCAGCAGCTTGGCCCCCCCCGGGCCAGGGAACTCCTACGAGCAGTACTTC
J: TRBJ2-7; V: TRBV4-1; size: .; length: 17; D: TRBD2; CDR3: CASSRTYGLAGFYEQYF; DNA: TGCGCCAGCAGCCGTACGTATGGACTAGCGGGTTTCTACGAGCAGTACTTC
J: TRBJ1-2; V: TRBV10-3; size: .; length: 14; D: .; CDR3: CAISGQGAFYGYTF; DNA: TGTGCCATCAGTGGCCAAGGGGCCTTCTATGGCTACACCTTC
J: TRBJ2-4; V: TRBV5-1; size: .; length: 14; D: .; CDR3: CASRAVTAKNIQYF; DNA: TGCGCCAGCAGGGCGGTCACAGCCAAAAACATTCAGTACTTC
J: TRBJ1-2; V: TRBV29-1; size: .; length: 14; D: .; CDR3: CSVVGQISNYGYTF; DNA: TGCAGCGTCGTCGGACAGATATCTAACTATGGCTACACCTTC
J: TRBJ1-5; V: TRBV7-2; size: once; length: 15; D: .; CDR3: CASSPSRGSNQPQHF; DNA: TGTGCCAGCAGCCCTAGTCGAGGGTCCAATCAGCCCCAGCATTTT
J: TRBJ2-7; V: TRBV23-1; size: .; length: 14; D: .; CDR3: CASSQYDKSYEQYF; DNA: TGCGCCAGCAGTCAATACGACAAATCCTACGAGCAGTACTTC
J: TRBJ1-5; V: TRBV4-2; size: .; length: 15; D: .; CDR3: CASSQVTGNNQPQHF; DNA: TGTGCCAGCAGCCAAGTTACGGGAAACAATCAGCCCCAGCATTTT
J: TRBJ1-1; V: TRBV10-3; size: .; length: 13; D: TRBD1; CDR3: CAIGQGGSTEAFF; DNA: TGTGCCATCGGACAGGGTGGAAGCACTGAAGCTTTCTTT
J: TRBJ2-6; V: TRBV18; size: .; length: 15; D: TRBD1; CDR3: CASSPGTAGANVLTF; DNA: TGTGCCAGCTCACCAGGGACAGCTGGGGCCAACGTCCTGACTTTC
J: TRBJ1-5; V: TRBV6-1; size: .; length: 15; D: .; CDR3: CASRLIADSNQPQHF; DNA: TGTGCCAGCAGACTCATTGCGGATAGCAATCAGCCCCAGCATTTT
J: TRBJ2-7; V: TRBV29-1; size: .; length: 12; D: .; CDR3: CSVAGDPYEQYF; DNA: TGCAGCGTTGCAGGGGATCCCTACGAGCAGTACTTC
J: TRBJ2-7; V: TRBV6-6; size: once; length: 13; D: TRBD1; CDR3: CASSGQGALEQYF; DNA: TGTGCCAGCAGTGGACAGGGGGCGCTTGAGCAGTACTTC
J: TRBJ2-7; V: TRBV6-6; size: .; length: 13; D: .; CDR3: CASSYSGHGEQYF; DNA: TGTGCCAGCAGTTACTCGGGGCATGGCGAGCAGTACTTC
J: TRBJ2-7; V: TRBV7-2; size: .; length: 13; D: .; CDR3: CASSFLPSYEQYF; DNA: TGTGCCAGCAGCTTCCTTCCCTCCTACGAGCAGTACTTC
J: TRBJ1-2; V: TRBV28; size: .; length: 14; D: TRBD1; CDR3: CASSWDRTLGGYTF; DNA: TGTGCCAGCAGCTGGGACAGGACCCTTGGTGGCTACACCTTC
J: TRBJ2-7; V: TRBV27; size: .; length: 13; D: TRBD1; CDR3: CASARQGAYEQYF; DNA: TGTGCCAGCGCTAGACAGGGGGCGTACGAGCAGTACTTC
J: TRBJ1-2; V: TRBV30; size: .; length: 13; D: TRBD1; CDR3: CAWSVGQVYGYTF; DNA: TGTGCCTGGAGTGTAGGACAGGTTTATGGCTACACCTTC
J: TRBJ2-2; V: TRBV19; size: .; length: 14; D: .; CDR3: CASSVQWGTGELFF; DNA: TGTGCCAGTAGTGTTCAATGGGGAACCGGGGAGCTGTTTTTT
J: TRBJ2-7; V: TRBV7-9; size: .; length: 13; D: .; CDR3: CATSINLGGEQYF; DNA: TGTGCCACCTCGATCAATTTGGGGGGCGAGCAGTACTTC
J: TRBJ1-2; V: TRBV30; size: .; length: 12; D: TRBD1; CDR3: CAWSSGGPGYTF; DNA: TGTGCCTGGAGCTCAGGGGGCCCTGGCTACACCTTC
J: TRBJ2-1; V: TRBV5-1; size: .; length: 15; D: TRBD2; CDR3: CASTLETSGYGEQFF; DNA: TGCGCCAGCACCTTGGAGACTAGCGGGTACGGTGAGCAGTTCTTC
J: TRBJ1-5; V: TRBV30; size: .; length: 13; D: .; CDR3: CAWSDGFGQPQHF; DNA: TGTGCCTGGAGTGACGGCTTCGGCCAGCCCCAGCATTTT
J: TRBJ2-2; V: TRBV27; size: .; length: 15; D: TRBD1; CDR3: CASRRDSPNTGELFF; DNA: TGTGCCAGCAGAAGGGACAGTCCGAACACCGGGGAGCTGTTTTTT
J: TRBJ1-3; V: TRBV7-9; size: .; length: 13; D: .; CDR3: CASVQGSGNTIYF; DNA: TGTGCCAGTGTACAGGGTTCTGGAAACACCATATATTTT
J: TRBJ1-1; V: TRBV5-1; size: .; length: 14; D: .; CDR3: CASTPRGAGTEAFF; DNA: TGCGCCAGCACCCCCAGAGGGGCAGGTACTGAAGCTTTCTTT
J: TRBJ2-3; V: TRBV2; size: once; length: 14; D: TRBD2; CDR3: CASSRLAGTDTQYF; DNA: TGTGCCAGCAGCAGACTAGCGGGGACAGATACGCAGTATTTT
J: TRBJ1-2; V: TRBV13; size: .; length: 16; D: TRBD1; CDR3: CASSSYTGASGYGYTF; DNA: TGTGCCAGCAGCTCATATACAGGGGCCAGTGGCTATGGCTACACCTTC
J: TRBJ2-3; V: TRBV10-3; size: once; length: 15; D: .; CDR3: CAISAFPLSTDTQYF; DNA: TGTGCCATCAGCGCCTTCCCCTTAAGCACAGATACGCAGTATTTT
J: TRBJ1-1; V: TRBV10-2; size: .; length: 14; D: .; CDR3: CASSEWRLNTEAFF; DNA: TGCGCCAGCAGTGAGTGGCGGCTGAACACTGAAGCTTTCTTT
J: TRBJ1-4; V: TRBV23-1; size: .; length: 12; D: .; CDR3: CASSRVVEKLFF; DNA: TGCGCCAGCAGTCGCGTTGTGGAAAAACTGTTTTTT
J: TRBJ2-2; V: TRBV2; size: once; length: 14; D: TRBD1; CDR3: CASSKQGSPGELFF; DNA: TGTGCCAGCTCTAAACAGGGGAGTCCCGGGGAGCTGTTTTTT
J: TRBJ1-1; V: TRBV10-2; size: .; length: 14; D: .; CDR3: CASSHGSMNTEAFF; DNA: TGCGCCAGCAGCCATGGGAGCATGAACACTGAAGCTTTCTTT
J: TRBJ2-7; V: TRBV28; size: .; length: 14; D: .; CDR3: CASSYRFTLDEQYF; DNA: TGTGCCAGCAGTTACAGGTTCACCCTCGACGAGCAGTACTTC
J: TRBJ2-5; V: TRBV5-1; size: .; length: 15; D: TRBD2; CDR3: CASSLAGGSFETQYF; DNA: TGCGCCAGCAGCTTGGCCGGCGGGAGCTTCGAGACCCAGTACTTC
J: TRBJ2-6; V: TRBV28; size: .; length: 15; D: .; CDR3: CASRPTGSGANVLTF; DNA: TGTGCCAGCAGACCTACAGGGTCAGGGGCCAACGTCCTGACTTTC
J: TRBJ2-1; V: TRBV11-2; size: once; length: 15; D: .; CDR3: CASSLLRGRHDEQFF; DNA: TGTGCCAGCAGCTTACTCCGGGGGCGCCACGATGAGCAGTTCTTC
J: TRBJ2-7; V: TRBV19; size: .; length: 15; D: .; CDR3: CASSPLDSSGYEQYF; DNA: TGTGCCAGTAGCCCCTTGGACAGCTCCGGATACGAGCAGTACTTC
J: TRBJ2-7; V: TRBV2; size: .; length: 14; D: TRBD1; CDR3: CASRRPGQTYEQYF; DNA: TGTGCCAGCAGGCGGCCGGGACAGACCTACGAGCAGTACTTC
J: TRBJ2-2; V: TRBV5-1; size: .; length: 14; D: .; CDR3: CASNRDLVAGELFF; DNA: TGCGCCAGCAACCGCGATCTGGTCGCCGGGGAGCTGTTTTTT
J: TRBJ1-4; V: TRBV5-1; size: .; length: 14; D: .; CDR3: CASSLGLTNEKLFF; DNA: TGCGCCAGCAGCTTGGGTCTCACTAATGAAAAACTGTTTTTT